The clone carrying this T cell receptor beta chain was observed a few times. This sample stems from a study of human T cells and chemical hapten exposure. Across the whole study: Patch tests put 0.01% DPC on the upper back, read at 6 days.

Per the original methods: A per-sample median of approximately 100,000 TCRs was observed, with a range of about 20,000 to 690,600. TCRdb redid the calling of the RACE reads with MiXCR, one entry per CDR3 protein. It is TCRdb's table, rather than the study itself, that gives the V and J calls and clone size. The data hold 150,000 to 200,000 distinct CDR3 sequences, with about a fifth observed a single time. Time point: patch test 1, 2 weeks after DPC sensitization. Regarding treatment: therapeutic diphenylcyclopropenone sensitization with weekly scalp DPC. Deletions cut 0 bases from V and 8 bases from J, with 13 bases between. CDR3 length equals 14 residues. Germline CDR1 is LGHDT and CDR2 is YNNKEL (reference sequence).

The V call is TRBV3-1, the J call TRBJ1-2; tentative D call: TRBD1 (6 bases). This TCR derives from a woman in her 50s with alopecia areata. Some clones in this sample may be carry-over from other donors' samples. The sample here was whole blood, taken in connection with sensitization to the hapten diphenylcyclopropenone (DPC). In nucleotides, the CDR3 is TGTGCCAGCAGCCAAGATACAGGGCGGTGGGGCTACACCTTC. It is translated as CASSQDTGRWGYTF.